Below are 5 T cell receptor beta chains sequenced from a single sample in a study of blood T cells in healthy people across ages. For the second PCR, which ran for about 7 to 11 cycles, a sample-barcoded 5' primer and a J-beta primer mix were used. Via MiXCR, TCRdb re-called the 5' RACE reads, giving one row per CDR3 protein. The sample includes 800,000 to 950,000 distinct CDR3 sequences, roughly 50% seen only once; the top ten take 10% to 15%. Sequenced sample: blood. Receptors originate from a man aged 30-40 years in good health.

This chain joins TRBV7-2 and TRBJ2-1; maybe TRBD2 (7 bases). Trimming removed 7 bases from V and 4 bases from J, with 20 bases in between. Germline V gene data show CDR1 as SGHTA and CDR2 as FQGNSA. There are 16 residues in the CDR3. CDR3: CASKRLAGALYNEQFF. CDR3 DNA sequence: TGTGCCAGCAAACGTCTTGCGGGGGCCTTATACAATGAGCAGTTCTTC.

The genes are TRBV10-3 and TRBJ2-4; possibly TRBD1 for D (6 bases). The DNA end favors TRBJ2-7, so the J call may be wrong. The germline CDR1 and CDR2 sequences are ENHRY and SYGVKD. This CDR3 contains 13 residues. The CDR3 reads CAINRDTRSEQYF. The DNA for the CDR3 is TGTGCCATCAATAGGGACACCCGGAGCGAGCAGTACTTC.

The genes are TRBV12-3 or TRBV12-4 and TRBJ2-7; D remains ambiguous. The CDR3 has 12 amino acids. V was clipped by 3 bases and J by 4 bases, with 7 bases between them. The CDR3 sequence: CASSFENYEQYF. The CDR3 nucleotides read TGTGCCAGCAGTTTCGAGAATTACGAGCAGTACTTC.

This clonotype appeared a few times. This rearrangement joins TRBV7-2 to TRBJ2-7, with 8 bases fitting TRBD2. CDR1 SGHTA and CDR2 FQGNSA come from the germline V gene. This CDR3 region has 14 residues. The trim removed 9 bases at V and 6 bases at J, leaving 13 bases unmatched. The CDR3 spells CASLTPGLEREQYF. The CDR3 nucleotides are TGTGCCAGTCTCACCCCGGGACTAGAACGCGAGCAGTACTTC.

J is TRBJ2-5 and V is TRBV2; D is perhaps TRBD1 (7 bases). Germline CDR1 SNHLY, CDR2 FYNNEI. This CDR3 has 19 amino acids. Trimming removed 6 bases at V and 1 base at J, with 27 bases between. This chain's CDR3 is CASSVAPGTGEDAQETQYF. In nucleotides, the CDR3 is TGTGCCAGCAGCGTCGCCCCCGGAACAGGGGAGGATGCCCAAGAGACCCAGTACTTC.